This entry concerns a single T cell receptor beta chain. Its antigen is undetermined. The data belong to a study of cytomegalovirus exposure and HLA in healthy donors. Both 60 Vbeta primers and 13 Jbeta primers went into the PCR. Some clones are missing from TCRdb's copy, which holds only in-frame ones; the method was immunoSEQ multiplex PCR. The sample records roughly 130,000 clones, 50% to 75% being singletons. From germline, CDR1 is LNHDA and CDR2 SQIVND (reference sequence). The CDR3 totals 15 residues. V dropped 5 bases and J dropped 2; count of bases not matched to a gene: 7. Notes on the study in general: Listed as cytomegalovirus-associated were approximately 160 TCR beta chains.

The TCR sequence derives from a woman in her thirties or forties in good health and CMV-seropositive. Specimen: PBMCs. This chain connects TRBV19 to TRBJ2-7, with 9 nucleotides matching TRBD1. The CDR3 region is CASSPRTGVAYEQYF. CDR3 in DNA: TGTGCCAGTAGTCCCAGGACAGGGGTGGCCTACGAGCAGTACTTC.